This TCR beta chain was found in a study of T-cell memory formation after mild COVID-19. Overall study findings and caveats: Day 15 to 85 contracting clones showed balanced CD4/CD8; day 15 to 37 expanders favored CD4+.

This clonotype has more than one count but fewer than ten. Its matching antigen is unknown. A 5'RACE reaction primed in the constant segment made cDNA libraries of TCR alpha and TCR beta, and these carried sample barcodes and UMIs. One entry per CDR3 protein results from TCRdb running MiXCR on the 5' RACE reads. The sample shows roughly 80,000 distinct CDR3 sequences, around 27% of them seen only once. CDR3 length: 14 residues. The germline V gene has CDR1 SGHVS and CDR2 FQNEAQ. Trimming cost V 0 bases and J 4 bases, with 10 bases left between them. This clonotype was sampled from a man younger than 35 who had mild COVID-19 (a few samples of this study predate the infection). Cell type and time point are not known. The sequenced sample was PBMCs or a T cell subset sorted from them (not recorded which). The V and J genes are TRBV7-8 and TRBJ2-7, with a weak D call TRBD2 (5 bases). CDR3 DNA: TGTGCCAGCAGCTTAGCGGGGAGAAGTTACGAGCAGTACTTC. Amino acids: CASSLAGRSYEQYF.